The rows below give T cell receptor beta chains drawn from one sample of a study of cytomegalovirus exposure and HLA in healthy donors. Repertoires were generated with immunoSEQ multiplex PCR, while TCRdb's copy carries only in-frame clones and drops some. The sample shows 150,000 to 200,000 clones, about 89% of them seen only once. Sequencing was done on a sample of PBMCs. The receptors originated from a man between 18 and 29 years old in good health and CMV-seropositive. CDR3s include the opening cysteine and the closing phenylalanine or tryptophan. D genes are given only for firm matches. Some rows have no size entry. The others give once, few or many, or a class for an expanded clone.

v_gene: TRBV25-1
d_gene: .
abundance: .
j_gene: TRBJ2-1
CDR3aa: CASSDLGGSEAGEQFF
CDR3nt: TGTGCCAGCAGTGATCTAGGGGGCTCCGAAGCGGGTGAGCAGTTCTTC

v_gene: TRBV7-9
d_gene: TRBD2
abundance: .
j_gene: TRBJ2-1
CDR3aa: CASEPTGGATYNEQFF
CDR3nt: TGTGCCAGCGAACCCACGGGGGGGGCAACCTACAATGAGCAGTTCTTC

v_gene: TRBV7-9
d_gene: TRBD2
abundance: .
j_gene: TRBJ2-7
CDR3aa: CASSNSGATYEQYF
CDR3nt: TGTGCCAGCAGCAATAGCGGGGCGACCTACGAGCAGTACTTC

v_gene: TRBV28
d_gene: TRBD2
abundance: once
j_gene: TRBJ2-2
CDR3aa: CASKPREGGYTGELFF
CDR3nt: TGTGCCAGCAAACCCCGGGAGGGAGGATACACCGGGGAGCTGTTTTTT

v_gene: TRBV27
d_gene: .
abundance: .
j_gene: TRBJ2-1
CDR3aa: CASSKGGEQFF
CDR3nt: TGTGCCAGCAGTAAAGGAGGTGAGCAGTTCTTC

v_gene: TRBV28
d_gene: .
abundance: .
j_gene: TRBJ1-2
CDR3aa: CASSGSGAVKSPF
CDR3nt: TGTGCCAGCAGCGGTTCTGGGGCGGTCAAGAGTCCTTTC

v_gene: TRBV6-4
d_gene: .
abundance: .
j_gene: TRBJ2-1
CDR3aa: CASSDSAHNEQFF
CDR3nt: TGTGCCAGCAGTGACTCAGCCCACAATGAGCAGTTCTTC

v_gene: TRBV7-2
d_gene: .
abundance: .
j_gene: TRBJ2-1
CDR3aa: CASSLGGNGEFF
CDR3nt: TGTGCCAGCAGCTTAGGGGGAAACGGGGAGTTCTTC

v_gene: TRBV28
d_gene: TRBD1
abundance: .
j_gene: TRBJ1-1
CDR3aa: CASSSRTGQGAAEAFF
CDR3nt: TGTGCCAGCAGTTCTAGGACCGGGCAGGGGGCCGCTGAAGCTTTCTTT

v_gene: TRBV21-1
d_gene: .
abundance: .
j_gene: TRBJ1-5
CDR3aa: CASPIRTGRNQPQHF
CDR3nt: TGTGCCAGCCCGATCCGGACAGGGAGAAATCAGCCCCAGCATTTT

v_gene: TRBV7-2
d_gene: .
abundance: .
j_gene: TRBJ1-2
CDR3aa: CASTSGAGYTF
CDR3nt: TGTGCCAGCACCTCGGGAGCTGGCTACACCTTC

v_gene: TRBV15
d_gene: .
abundance: once
j_gene: TRBJ1-5
CDR3aa: CATSRETPFSNQPQHF
CDR3nt: TGTGCCACCAGCAGAGAGACACCCTTTAGCAATCAGCCCCAGCATTTT

v_gene: TRBV19
d_gene: TRBD1
abundance: .
j_gene: TRBJ1-1
CDR3aa: CASTQGVGNTEAFF
CDR3nt: TGTGCCAGTACGCAGGGGGTGGGGAACACTGAAGCTTTCTTT

v_gene: TRBV6-5
d_gene: .
abundance: .
j_gene: TRBJ1-1
CDR3aa: CASQTTTEAFF
CDR3nt: TGTGCCAGTCAGACAACTACTGAAGCTTTCTTT

v_gene: TRBV6-5
d_gene: TRBD1
abundance: once
j_gene: TRBJ1-2
CDR3aa: CVSSDPGGGGHGYTF
CDR3nt: TGTGTCAGCAGCGACCCAGGGGGCGGTGGACATGGCTACACCTTC

v_gene: TRBV7-9
d_gene: TRBD1
abundance: .
j_gene: TRBJ2-1
CDR3aa: CASSRTGSYNEQFF
CDR3nt: TGTGCCAGCAGCCGGACAGGGTCCTACAATGAGCAGTTCTTC

v_gene: TRBV5-4
d_gene: TRBD2
abundance: .
j_gene: TRBJ2-1
CDR3aa: CASSGSGGAFEQFF
CDR3nt: TGTGCCAGCAGCGGTAGCGGGGGGGCCTTTGAGCAGTTCTTC

v_gene: TRBV6-6
d_gene: .
abundance: .
j_gene: TRBJ1-1
CDR3aa: CASSLDRNEAFF
CDR3nt: TGTGCCAGCAGTCTCGACAGGAATGAAGCTTTCTTT

v_gene: TRBV29-1
d_gene: .
abundance: .
j_gene: TRBJ2-7
CDR3aa: CSVGTLYEQYF
CDR3nt: TGCAGCGTTGGGACTTTATACGAGCAGTACTTC

v_gene: TRBV27
d_gene: TRBD1
abundance: few
j_gene: TRBJ2-7
CDR3aa: CASSFGTGAYEQYF
CDR3nt: TGTGCCAGCAGCTTCGGGACAGGCGCCTACGAGCAGTACTTC

v_gene: TRBV12-2
d_gene: .
abundance: .
j_gene: TRBJ2-2
CDR3aa: CASRLASGGLCTGELFF
CDR3nt: TGTGCAAGTCGCTTGGCTAGCGGGGGCCTATGCACCGGGGAGCTGTTTTTT